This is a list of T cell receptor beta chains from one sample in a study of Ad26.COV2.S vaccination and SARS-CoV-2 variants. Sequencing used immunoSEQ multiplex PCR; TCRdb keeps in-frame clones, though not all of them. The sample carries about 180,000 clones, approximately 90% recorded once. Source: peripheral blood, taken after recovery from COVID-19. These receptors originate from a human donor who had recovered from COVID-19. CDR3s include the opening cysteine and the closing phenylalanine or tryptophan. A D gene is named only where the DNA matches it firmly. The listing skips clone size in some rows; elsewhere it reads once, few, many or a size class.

CDR3 DNA: TGTGCCAGCAGTTTTGGCGGGACCGGGGAGCTGTTTTTT; CDR3 protein: CASSFGGTGELFF; J gene: TRBJ2-2; clone size: NA; D gene: NA; V gene: TRBV12-3/TRBV12-4
CDR3 DNA: TGTGCCAGCAGTCCTGCCGGGACCAACACCGGGGAGCTGTTTTTT; CDR3 protein: CASSPAGTNTGELFF; J gene: TRBJ2-2; clone size: once; D gene: NA; V gene: TRBV25-1
CDR3 DNA: TGTGCCAGTTCCTTGGGGAGCCAAGAGACCCAGTACTTC; CDR3 protein: CASSLGSQETQYF; J gene: TRBJ2-5; clone size: NA; D gene: NA; V gene: TRBV19
CDR3 DNA: TGTGCCAGCAGCCAAACAGGGGATGGCTACACCTTC; CDR3 protein: CASSQTGDGYTF; J gene: TRBJ1-2; clone size: NA; D gene: TRBD1; V gene: TRBV2
CDR3 DNA: TGTGCCAGCAGCTTTGGGGGGGGGCCACAAGAGACCCAGTACTTC; CDR3 protein: CASSFGGGPQETQYF; J gene: TRBJ2-5; clone size: NA; D gene: NA; V gene: TRBV7-2
CDR3 DNA: TGTGCCAGCAACAAAGGGGGACTAGGACGCGATACGCAGTATTTT; CDR3 protein: CASNKGGLGRDTQYF; J gene: TRBJ2-3; clone size: NA; D gene: TRBD2; V gene: TRBV2
CDR3 DNA: TGTGCCACCAGCAGGTACGGGGGAGGTGAGCAGTTCTTC; CDR3 protein: CATSRYGGGEQFF; J gene: TRBJ2-1; clone size: NA; D gene: NA; V gene: TRBV15
CDR3 DNA: TGCAGTGCTAGTAAGATTGAGCGGGACCCCCGACAGGTACAAGAGACCCAGTACTTC; CDR3 protein: CSASKIERDPRQVQETQYF; J gene: TRBJ2-5; clone size: once; D gene: NA; V gene: TRBV20-1
CDR3 DNA: TGTGCCATCAGTGATGAGGGGGCGAGCAATCAGCCCCAGCATTTT; CDR3 protein: CAISDEGASNQPQHF; J gene: TRBJ1-5; clone size: NA; D gene: TRBD1; V gene: TRBV10-3
CDR3 DNA: TGTGCCAGCAGTCACCTCGGGACTAGCGGGGGGTTAGATACGCAGTATTTT; CDR3 protein: CASSHLGTSGGLDTQYF; J gene: TRBJ2-3; clone size: NA; D gene: TRBD2; V gene: TRBV28
CDR3 DNA: TGTGCCAGCAGAGAGGGACAGGAAGAGACCCAGTACTTC; CDR3 protein: CASREGQEETQYF; J gene: TRBJ2-5; clone size: NA; D gene: TRBD1; V gene: TRBV28
CDR3 DNA: TGTGCCAGCAGCTTAGGGGGGGGCACTAATGAAAAACTGTTTTTT; CDR3 protein: CASSLGGGTNEKLFF; J gene: TRBJ1-4; clone size: NA; D gene: NA; V gene: TRBV7-8
CDR3 DNA: TGTGCCAGCAGTGCACAGGGGCATGGCTACACCTTC; CDR3 protein: CASSAQGHGYTF; J gene: TRBJ1-2; clone size: NA; D gene: TRBD1; V gene: TRBV25-1
CDR3 DNA: TGTGCCAGCAGTTCCACCGGGACAGGGGGAAACACCATATATTTT; CDR3 protein: CASSSTGTGGNTIYF; J gene: TRBJ1-3; clone size: NA; D gene: TRBD1; V gene: TRBV6-6
CDR3 DNA: TGCGCCAGCAGGTCTATGGGGGGACGCGAGCAGTTCTTC; CDR3 protein: CASRSMGGREQFF; J gene: TRBJ2-1; clone size: NA; D gene: NA; V gene: TRBV4-1
CDR3 DNA: TGTGCCAGCAGGGGACAGGGAAGGCTGAATGAAAAACTGTTTTTT; CDR3 protein: CASRGQGRLNEKLFF; J gene: TRBJ1-4; clone size: NA; D gene: TRBD1; V gene: TRBV2
CDR3 DNA: TGTGCCAGCAGCTTAGTCCGGGCAACTGGAAACACCATATATTTT; CDR3 protein: CASSLVRATGNTIYF; J gene: TRBJ1-3; clone size: NA; D gene: NA; V gene: TRBV11-2
CDR3 DNA: TGTGCCAGCAGGGGGGGACAGGTTGAGTCACCCCTCCACTTT; CDR3 protein: CASRGGQVESPLHF; J gene: TRBJ1-6; clone size: once; D gene: TRBD1; V gene: TRBV6-6
CDR3 DNA: TGTGCCAGCAGCTCCCGGGACAGGGGTTACGAGCAGTACTTC; CDR3 protein: CASSSRDRGYEQYF; J gene: TRBJ2-7; clone size: NA; D gene: TRBD1; V gene: TRBV5-6
CDR3 DNA: TGTGCCAGTAGTTGGGCTAGCGGGGCAGCGAACACCGGGGAGCTGTTTTTT; CDR3 protein: CASSWASGAANTGELFF; J gene: TRBJ2-2; clone size: NA; D gene: TRBD2; V gene: TRBV19
CDR3 DNA: TGTGCCTGGAGTGGTAGCGGGAAGCAGTACTTC; CDR3 protein: CAWSGSGKQYF; J gene: TRBJ2-7; clone size: NA; D gene: TRBD2; V gene: TRBV30
CDR3 DNA: TGTGCCAGTAGTATAGTTCTTGATTCTCAGCCCCAGCATTTT; CDR3 protein: CASSIVLDSQPQHF; J gene: TRBJ1-5; clone size: few; D gene: NA; V gene: TRBV19
CDR3 DNA: TGTGCCAGCAGCTGGGAGGGACAGGGTGCATACGAGCAGTACTTC; CDR3 protein: CASSWEGQGAYEQYF; J gene: TRBJ2-7; clone size: NA; D gene: TRBD1; V gene: TRBV7-9
CDR3 DNA: TGTGCCAGTAGAAGGGGCTATAATTCACCCCTCCACTTT; CDR3 protein: CASRRGYNSPLHF; J gene: TRBJ1-6; clone size: NA; D gene: NA; V gene: TRBV19
CDR3 DNA: TGTGCCAGCAGCCAAGAACGACTAGCCCGTCCCAATGAGCAGTTCTTC; CDR3 protein: CASSQERLARPNEQFF; J gene: TRBJ2-1; clone size: NA; D gene: TRBD2; V gene: TRBV3-1/TRBV3-2
CDR3 DNA: TGTGCCAGCAGTCGAACCTCCTTAGCGGGACAGCCGGAGGTCCAGTACTTC; CDR3 protein: CASSRTSLAGQPEVQYF; J gene: TRBJ2-5; clone size: once; D gene: NA; V gene: TRBV27
CDR3 DNA: TGTGCTAGTGCCACGGGACTAGCGGGATCGGGTGAGCAGTTCTTC; CDR3 protein: CASATGLAGSGEQFF; J gene: TRBJ2-1; clone size: NA; D gene: TRBD2; V gene: TRBV12-5
CDR3 DNA: TGTGCCAGCAGCGCGCACAGGACCCCGGCCTACGAGCAGTACTTC; CDR3 protein: CASSAHRTPAYEQYF; J gene: TRBJ2-7; clone size: few; D gene: NA; V gene: TRBV7-2
CDR3 DNA: TGCGCCAGCCGGGCTACTAGCGTTTACAATGAGCAGTTCTTC; CDR3 protein: CASRATSVYNEQFF; J gene: TRBJ2-1; clone size: NA; D gene: TRBD2; V gene: TRBV5-1
CDR3 DNA: TGTGCCAGCAGCCCTCGCGTTACCTACGAGCAGTACTTC; CDR3 protein: CASSPRVTYEQYF; J gene: TRBJ2-7; clone size: NA; D gene: NA; V gene: TRBV7-2
CDR3 DNA: TGCAGCGTTGAGTATGGGGAAAGACCCTACGAGCAGTACTTC; CDR3 protein: CSVEYGERPYEQYF; J gene: TRBJ2-7; clone size: NA; D gene: NA; V gene: TRBV29-1
CDR3 DNA: TGTGCCAGCAGTGAAGCGCCGGGACGGTTTTACGAGCAGTACTTC; CDR3 protein: CASSEAPGRFYEQYF; J gene: TRBJ2-7; clone size: NA; D gene: NA; V gene: TRBV2
CDR3 DNA: TGTGCCTGGAGAGGCCAGGTTCCTTGGGACACTGAAGCTTTCTTT; CDR3 protein: CAWRGQVPWDTEAFF; J gene: TRBJ1-1; clone size: NA; D gene: NA; V gene: TRBV30
CDR3 DNA: TGTGCCAGCAGCCCGTCCCGGGACATGAACACTGAAGCTTTCTTT; CDR3 protein: CASSPSRDMNTEAFF; J gene: TRBJ1-1; clone size: NA; D gene: NA; V gene: TRBV7-8
CDR3 DNA: TGCGCCAGCACCTCTGGGGGAAATGGCTACACCTTC; CDR3 protein: CASTSGGNGYTF; J gene: TRBJ1-2; clone size: once; D gene: NA; V gene: TRBV4-1
CDR3 DNA: TGTGCCAGCAGCTTAGACAGGGGGGGCGGTTACGAGCAGTACTTC; CDR3 protein: CASSLDRGGGYEQYF; J gene: TRBJ2-7; clone size: NA; D gene: TRBD1; V gene: TRBV7-3
CDR3 DNA: TGTGCCAGCAGCAGTGAGAGGGGGGCGCGGCAAGAGACCCAGTACTTC; CDR3 protein: CASSSERGARQETQYF; J gene: TRBJ2-5; clone size: NA; D gene: NA; V gene: TRBV5-5
CDR3 DNA: TGTGCCAGCAGCCCAGGGGGCAGAAATCAGCCCCAGCATTTT; CDR3 protein: CASSPGGRNQPQHF; J gene: TRBJ1-5; clone size: NA; D gene: TRBD1; V gene: TRBV6-5
CDR3 DNA: TGTGCCAGCAGCTCAAATCACAGGGGAGGAAACACCATATATTTT; CDR3 protein: CASSSNHRGGNTIYF; J gene: TRBJ1-3; clone size: NA; D gene: TRBD1; V gene: TRBV7-9
CDR3 DNA: TGTGCCAGCAGCCCCCAAGGCCCCGATGAGCAGTTCTTC; CDR3 protein: CASSPQGPDEQFF; J gene: TRBJ2-1; clone size: NA; D gene: NA; V gene: TRBV12-3/TRBV12-4
CDR3 DNA: TGTGCCAGTTCGGCGGGGCTAGCGGGAGTTGGAGATACGCAGTATTTT; CDR3 protein: CASSAGLAGVGDTQYF; J gene: TRBJ2-3; clone size: once; D gene: TRBD2; V gene: TRBV19
CDR3 DNA: TGTGCCAGCAGCGCCCAAGGGGGCAGCTCCTACGAGCAGTACTTC; CDR3 protein: CASSAQGGSSYEQYF; J gene: TRBJ2-7; clone size: many; D gene: TRBD1; V gene: TRBV9
CDR3 DNA: TGTGCCAGCATGCTGCTGAGCTCCTACGAGCAGTACTTC; CDR3 protein: CASMLLSSYEQYF; J gene: TRBJ2-7; clone size: NA; D gene: NA; V gene: TRBV2
CDR3 DNA: TGTGCCAGCAGTGATGTGGGGTTTGCAACTAATGAAAAACTGTTTTTT; CDR3 protein: CASSDVGFATNEKLFF; J gene: TRBJ1-4; clone size: NA; D gene: NA; V gene: TRBV2
CDR3 DNA: TGTGCCAGCAGTTCCAGGGAGACCCAGTACTTC; CDR3 protein: CASSSRETQYF; J gene: TRBJ2-5; clone size: NA; D gene: NA; V gene: TRBV6-6
CDR3 DNA: TGCAGCGTTGAAGTGGACTCCCTTACCTACGAGCAGTACTTC; CDR3 protein: CSVEVDSLTYEQYF; J gene: TRBJ2-7; clone size: NA; D gene: NA; V gene: TRBV29-1
CDR3 DNA: TGTGCCAGCAGTCAGACGCAAAGGCAGCCCCAGCATTTT; CDR3 protein: CASSQTQRQPQHF; J gene: TRBJ1-5; clone size: once; D gene: NA; V gene: TRBV12-3/TRBV12-4
CDR3 DNA: TGTGCCAGCAGCCCTCAGGGGGGAGGCACTGAAGCTTTCTTT; CDR3 protein: CASSPQGGGTEAFF; J gene: TRBJ1-1; clone size: NA; D gene: TRBD1; V gene: TRBV7-8
CDR3 DNA: TGTGCCAGCAGTGACTTAGGACAGGGCTCAGATACGCAGTATTTT; CDR3 protein: CASSDLGQGSDTQYF; J gene: TRBJ2-3; clone size: NA; D gene: TRBD1; V gene: TRBV2
CDR3 DNA: TGTGCCAGAAGCTCTCCAGGGGAGTTGGGTAATGAAAAACTGTTTTTT; CDR3 protein: CARSSPGELGNEKLFF; J gene: TRBJ1-4; clone size: NA; D gene: NA; V gene: TRBV5-3
CDR3 DNA: TGTGCCACCGCACGAACTAGCGGGAGCCTAGGGGAGCAGTTCTTC; CDR3 protein: CATARTSGSLGEQFF; J gene: TRBJ2-1; clone size: NA; D gene: TRBD2; V gene: TRBV6-4
CDR3 DNA: TGTGCCAGCAGTAGACAGGATTACAATGAGCAGTTCTTC; CDR3 protein: CASSRQDYNEQFF; J gene: TRBJ2-1; clone size: NA; D gene: NA; V gene: TRBV5-4
CDR3 DNA: TGTGCCAGCAGCCTAGCGGGGGGGCGGGAGCAGTTCTTC; CDR3 protein: CASSLAGGREQFF; J gene: TRBJ2-1; clone size: few; D gene: TRBD2; V gene: TRBV7-2
CDR3 DNA: TGTGCCAGCAGCTTAGGGGGGGCTGGCACAGATACGCAGTATTTT; CDR3 protein: CASSLGGAGTDTQYF; J gene: TRBJ2-3; clone size: once; D gene: NA; V gene: TRBV7-2
CDR3 DNA: TGTGCCAGCGAGACTAGCGGTACCTACGAGCAGTACTTC; CDR3 protein: CASETSGTYEQYF; J gene: TRBJ2-7; clone size: NA; D gene: TRBD2; V gene: TRBV2